This T cell receptor (beta chain) is from a study of OX40 agonist ivuxolimab in advanced cancers. Deletions cut 7 bases from V and 0 bases from J, with 12 bases between. The CDR3 spans 15 residues. Germline CDR1 reads MNHEY; CDR2 reads SMNVEV (reference sequence). Sequencing was performed with immunoSEQ multiplex PCR; in TCRdb, only in-frame clones are kept and a portion is missing. The sample contains roughly 80,000 clones, about 93% of which appear only once. This specimen was CD4+ or CD8+ T cells sorted from blood, taken in a trial of the OX40 agonist ivuxolimab. This clonotype was sampled from an adult with an advanced solid tumor such as melanoma, head and neck, liver or kidney cancer. This sequence joins TRBV27 and TRBJ1-4; D is unclear. CDR3 nucleotides: TGTGCCAGCACCGTAGGAGACCCAACTAATGAAAAACTGTTTTTT. This gives the protein CASTVGDPTNEKLFF.